This entry concerns a single TCR beta chain. No antigen is known for it. No much larger clonotype is one base removed from it; base qualities were not supplied. The library was obtained by the immunoSEQ multiplex PCR assay. The multiplex PCR relied on a mix of 60 forward primers for TCR Vbeta segments and 13 reverse primers for TCR Jbeta segments. Amplification of the CDR3 region of rearranged TCR beta genes was performed with a multiplex PCR assay on genomic DNA. The Illumina HiSeq System was used to sequence the amplified TCR beta libraries as 87-base-pair reads. Concerning the study's data processing: A later analysis counted some 80 million unique TCR beta chains across the 666 repertoires, and some 11 million of these chains were shared by at least two donors. To remove PCR and sequencing errors, raw reads were error-corrected and collapsed into unique sequences using a nearest-neighbor algorithm that merged closely related sequences. CDR3 sequences were aligned to IMGT reference sequences to assign V, D and J gene segments. For a sequence to be retained, at least a six-nucleotide match to both a V gene segment and a J gene segment was required. A rearrangement counted as productive if the CDR3 had no stop codons and remained in frame with V and J, and every other rearrangement counted as non-productive. Following IMGT convention, CDR3 was defined as the stretch from the second conserved V-encoded cysteine to the conserved J-encoded phenylalanine. The earlier analysis of fewer than 700 of the donors excluded sequences that lacked an unambiguous match to a single V gene segment. In an earlier analysis of about 590 of the donors, a V segment was called functional when productive rearrangements were above 56.7%, and segregating when the standard deviation between donors exceeded 5%. A statistical classification framework was developed to diagnose cytomegalovirus status using the catalog of TCR beta chain sequences. In a later analysis, TCR nucleotide sequences were compared against IMGT/GENE-DB human TR gene sequences so that V and J genes could be assigned. A later analysis assigned CDR3 sequences and most-parsimonious VDJ recombination scenarios with the TCRdist pipeline. In a later analysis, each TCR beta chain was defined by its CDR3 amino acid sequence together with its V-gene family, and reads lacking a unique V-gene family were excluded. A later analysis removed over 500 highly shared, low-generation-probability nucleotide sequences to deal with suspected cross-contamination and a sequencing artifact. In a later analysis, a clonal expansion index for each public chain was calculated from normalized within-repertoire ranks of inferred template counts. In a later analysis, generation probabilities were computed with a VDJ recombination model fitted to out-of-frame rearrangements, and the resulting probabilities were checked against IGoR. A later analysis scored TCR-TCR, TCR-HLA and TCR-CMV co-occurrence with hypergeometric tests, applying a repertoire-size bias correction to TCR pairs. False discovery rates were estimated in a later analysis by permuting HLA or CMV assignments 20 times. In a later analysis, co-occurring TCRs were grouped using DBSCAN, with TCRdist sequence similarity added in when clustering inside HLA-allele-positive subsets. For co-occurrence clustering, repertoires with fewer than 30,000 or more than 120,000 public chains were excluded, along with four or five repertoires with anomalous nucleotide sharing. TCRdb provides this immuneACCESS table in a form limited to in-frame rearrangements. Some clones are lacking; in checked studies, under half of them reflect an unresolved V gene, and why the rest are absent is not known. That table supplies the V and J calls and clone size; D and trimming were determined from the DNA. The sample has some 180,000 clones on record, approximately 70% of them singletons. The ten largest make up about 2% of the sample.

Inclusive of the bounding cysteine and phenylalanine, the CDR3 is 14 residues long. Solely the CDR3 DNA is kept, with 42 bases framed from the first base. Per the germline V gene (reference sequence), MNHEY is the CDR1 and SMNVEV is the CDR2. Trimming costs V 2 bases and J 6 bases, and their ends lie 14 bases apart. These data originate in a study of cytomegalovirus exposure and HLA in healthy donors (dated by TCRdb to 2015 to 2018). About the investigation overall: In an earlier analysis of approximately 500 of the donors, 250 to 350 Gb of sequence data and 90 million to 120 million unique TCR beta sequences from roughly 190 million T cells were reported. In addition to the first cohort of around 670 subjects, a separate validation cohort of approximately 110 different subjects was used. The study was designed to test whether signatures of past pathogen exposure could be identified by cataloging public T cell receptors. In an earlier analysis of roughly 540 of the donors, high-throughput TCR beta sequencing was used to judge whether each TCR beta V gene segment behaved as functional or pseudogenic. A later analysis re-examined previously published TCR beta repertoires from just over 650 donors and added high-resolution HLA genotyping to investigate patterns of TCR occurrence. Of the 300 to 450 genotyped donors, approximately 83% fell in the genetic ancestry cluster associated with self-reported Caucasian donors. About 280 gigabases of sequencing data and 78 million or so unique TCR sequences were included in an early release covering 550 to 800 HLA-typed donors. The number of donors typed differed by locus, with 629-630 for A, B, C, DRB1 and DQB1, over 500 for DQA1, approximately 570 for DPA1, and approximately 470 for DPB1. All discovery cohort repertoires had been generated using a single sequencing platform. Among roughly 400 genotyped donors of the cohort, an average of about 240,000 unique TCR beta nucleotide sequences was sequenced per donor, of which about 20% were non-productive. The study profiled the T cell repertoires of hundreds of subjects by immunosequencing and related them to cytomegalovirus serostatus. A later genetic analysis used genome-wide SNP genotypes for about 55% of the 666 donors, treating that subset as a discovery cohort. A handful of DR-DQ haplotypes were handled as single units for association and clustering because linkage in the cohort was strong. Rather than using new phenotypic data, the later analysis identified candidate immune exposures from TCR beta sequences and from how often those sequences occurred across donors. High-throughput TCR immunosequencing, statistical association of individual TCRs with disease status, and machine learning were combined to predict cytomegalovirus infection status. Donor age, sex, ethnicity and CMV serostatus were compiled alongside the repertoire data. HLA typing covered class I and class II loci at four-digit resolution. Findings and caveats that apply to the study as a whole: The classifier was reported to diagnose cytomegalovirus status with high specificity and sensitivity in both the original and validation cohorts. According to a later analysis, TCR association rates differed among HLA loci, with DRB1 alleles showing the most associated TCRs and HLA-C alleles showing the fewest. The cohort was sequenced for TCR beta chains only, and without alpha or paired-chain data the features that could be detected were limited. In the study, about 150 TCR beta chains were listed as associated with cytomegalovirus. In a later analysis, some 17,000 TCR beta sequences were associated with specific HLA alleles at a false discovery rate of 0.05. Sequencing depth was assumed to be roughly uniform across donors in the presence/absence analyses, though that assumption may not hold. The only immune exposure information available for the cohort was CMV serostatus. Because counts were too low, roughly 18 rarely observed V segments, including chromosome 9 orphons, were left out of the earlier analysis of approximately 580 of the donors. Correlated functional status among segregating V segments might be attributable to linkage disequilibrium, but an unknown experimental factor could not be ruled out. HLA typing was unavailable for some donors at each locus, so association tests used only the typed subset. In a later analysis, most CMV-associated TCR beta chains were found to appear HLA-restricted, with HLA associations seemingly driven largely by CMV exposure. A further reported finding was that TCR beta sequences accurately predicted the HLA-A and HLA-B alleles for most subjects in the first cohort. A later analysis reported that several top co-occurrence clusters appeared linked to parvovirus B19, influenza, CMV and Epstein-Barr virus. The authors suggested that the approach could potentially be generalized to other disease states and immunological phenotypes. A later analysis found that HLA-associated TCR beta chains were more clonally expanded and had lower generation probabilities than equally common non-associated chains. A cluster of highly shared sequence variants was judged likely to be a technical artifact of the sequencing pipeline. Assigning TCR associations to individual alleles was difficult when HLA alleles, especially DR and DQ, strongly co-occurred. Compared with the approximately 600-donor mean, donors in an Asian-associated ancestry cluster had fewer N-insertions in productive TCRs, according to a later genetic analysis. In an earlier analysis of under 600 of the donors, most TCR beta V segments were observed in productive rearrangements about 87% or about 30% of the time, broadly matching IMGT annotations. In vitro tests confirmed that a few of the cytomegalovirus-associated TCR beta chains recognize cytomegalovirus antigens. The 87-base-pair reads could not distinguish some IMGT-functional V segments, including TRBV6-2 and TRBV6-3, so those segments were excluded. While some public TCRs were present in many individuals, most TCR sequences turned up only very rarely across donors. V-gene and J-gene trimming of TCR beta chains was associated with a missense DCLRE1C variant in a later genetic analysis, and the association was replicated in an independent cohort.

In total, roughly 670 healthy bone marrow donors made up the cohort. At the time of sampling, all cohort members were nominally healthy, though unrecorded immune exposures were likely present. The donor tested CMV seronegative and was one of the 352 seronegative cohort members. A peripheral blood sample was provided by each donor, and peripheral blood mononuclear cells were used for TCR beta sequencing. The Qiagen DNeasy Blood Extraction Kit was used to extract genomic DNA from the blood cell samples. Sequencing was carried out using PBMCs. The receptor's source is a woman aged 25 to 45 in good health and CMV-seronegative. The sequence links TRBV27 to TRBJ2-7, with TRBD1 tentatively as D gene (5 bases match). CDR3 region: CASSLIGTGREQYF. The bases read TGTGCCAGCAGTTTAATTGGCACAGGTCGCGAGCAGTACTTC.